This TCR beta chain derives from a study of T cells in Graves' hyperthyroidism and ophthalmopathy. Overall study results and limits: Ophthalmopathy got predicted by the model a median 6.5 months before its onset.

Amplified TCR beta CDR3 regions came from RNA transcripts. HTBI primers were used for first-round RT-PCR of the TCR CDR3. Using its own MiXCR run on the multiplex PCR reads, TCRdb lists one record per CDR3 protein. Seen here are under 700,000 distinct CDR3 sequences, 46% observed once, and the top ten hold roughly 8.2%. The ends were cut back, 1 base at V and 1 base at J, with 8 bases in the middle. This CDR3 is built from 15 residues. Germline V gene data show CDR1 as SEHNR and CDR2 as FQNEAQ (reference sequence). The study defined stable Graves' hyperthyroidism as no ophthalmopathy progression within 18 months. Clinical symptoms, serum thyroxine, TRAb, thyroid ultrasound and orbital computed tomography established diagnosis. Comments on this clonotype: What it recognizes is unknown.

The material sequenced was peripheral blood or thyroid tissue (not recorded which). This clonotype was sampled from a woman aged 18-29 years with Graves' hyperthyroidism. This chain links TRBV7-9 with TRBJ1-5; D is uncertain. The CDR3 loop is CASSLGARSNQPQHF. CDR3 DNA sequence: TGTGCCAGCAGCTTAGGGGCAAGGAGCAATCAGCCCCAGCATTTT.